This TCR beta chain derives from a study of shared clonotypes between healthy human individuals. Whole-study results and caveats: Estimated clonotype richness was generally higher in naive than memory subsets.

Selected positively for CCR7 and CD45RO-negative, naive CD8 cells excluded terminally differentiated effector memory CD45RA+ cells. Repertoires were generated with immunoSEQ multiplex PCR, while TCRdb's copy carries only in-frame clones and drops some. The sample has about 2,200,000 clones; more than 85% are singletons. As regards this clone: Its target is not known.

This CDR3 region has 16 residues. CDR1 SGHDN and CDR2 FVKESK come from the germline V gene. V lost 1 base and J 5 bases, leaving 18 bases between the germline ends. This chain links TRBV14 with TRBJ2-7; possibly TRBD1 for D (5 bases). This receptor was identified in a man younger than 30 in good health. Some clones in this sample may be carry-over from other donors' samples. The sequencing input was naive CD8+ T cells from PBMCs. CDR3 coding DNA: TGTGCCAGCAGCCAAGGTGTTGTTCCAGGGTTCGACGAGCAGTACTTC. It codes for CASSQGVVPGFDEQYF. Combining the CDR3 with reference TRBV14 and TRBJ2-7 gives the whole variable domain EAGVTQFPSHSVIEKGQTVTLRCDPISGHDNLYWYRRVMGKEIKFLLHFVKESKQDESGMPNNRFLAERTGGTYSTLKVQPAELEDSGVYFCASSQGVVPGFDEQYFGPGTRLTVT.